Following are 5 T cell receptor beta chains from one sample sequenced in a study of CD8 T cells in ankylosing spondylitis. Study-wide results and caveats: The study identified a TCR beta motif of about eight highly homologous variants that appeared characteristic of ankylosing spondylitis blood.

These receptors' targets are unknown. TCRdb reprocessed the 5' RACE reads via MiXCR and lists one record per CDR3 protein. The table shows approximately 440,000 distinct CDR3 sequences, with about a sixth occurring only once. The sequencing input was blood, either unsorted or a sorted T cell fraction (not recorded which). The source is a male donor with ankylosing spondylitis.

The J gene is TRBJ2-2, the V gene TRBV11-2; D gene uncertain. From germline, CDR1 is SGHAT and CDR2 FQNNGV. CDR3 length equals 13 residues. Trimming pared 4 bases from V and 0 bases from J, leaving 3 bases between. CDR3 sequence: CASSWANTGELFF. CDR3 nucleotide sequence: TGTGCCAGCAGCTGGGCGAACACCGGGGAGCTGTTTTTT.

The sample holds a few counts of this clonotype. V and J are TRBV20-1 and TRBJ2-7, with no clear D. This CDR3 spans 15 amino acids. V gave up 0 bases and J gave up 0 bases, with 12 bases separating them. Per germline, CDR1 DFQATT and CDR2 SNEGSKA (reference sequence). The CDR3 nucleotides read TGCAGTGCTAGAGATCCGGTAGCCAGCTCCTACGAGCAGTACTTC. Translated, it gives CSARDPVASSYEQYF.

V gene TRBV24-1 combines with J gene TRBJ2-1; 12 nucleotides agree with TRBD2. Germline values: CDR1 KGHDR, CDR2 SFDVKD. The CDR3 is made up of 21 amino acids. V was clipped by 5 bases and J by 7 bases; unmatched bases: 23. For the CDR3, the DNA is TGTGCCACCAGTGTTCTCCCGGGACAGGCCTCGACTAGCGGGAGTCGGAATGAGCAGTTCTTC. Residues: CATSVLPGQASTSGSRNEQFF.

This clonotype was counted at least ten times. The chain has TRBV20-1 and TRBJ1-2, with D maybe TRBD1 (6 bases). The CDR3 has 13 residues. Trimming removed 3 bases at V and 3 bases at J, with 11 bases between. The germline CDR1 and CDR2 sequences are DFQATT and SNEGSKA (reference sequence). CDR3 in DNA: TGCAGTGCTAGCCCAGGGGCCCACTATGGCTACACCTTC. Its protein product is CSASPGAHYGYTF.

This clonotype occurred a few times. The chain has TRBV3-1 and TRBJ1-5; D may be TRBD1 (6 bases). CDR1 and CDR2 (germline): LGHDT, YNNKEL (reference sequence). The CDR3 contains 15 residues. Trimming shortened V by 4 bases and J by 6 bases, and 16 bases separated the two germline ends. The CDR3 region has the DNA TGTGCCAGCAGCCGATCCCAGGGGTATAGTCAGCCCCAGCATTTT. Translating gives CASSRSQGYSQPQHF. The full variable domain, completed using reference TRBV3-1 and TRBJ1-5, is DTAVSQTPKYLVTQMGNDKSIKCEQNLGHDTMYWYKQDSKKFLKIMFSYNNKELIINETVPNRFSPKSPDKAHLNLHINSLELGDSAVYFCASSRSQGYSQPQHFGDGTRLSIL.